The rows below give T cell receptor beta chains drawn from one sample of a study. TCRdb analysed the 5' RACE reads with MiXCR anew, one entry per CDR3 protein. The table records some 62,000 distinct CDR3 sequences, approximately 23% of them present only once. Sequenced input: memory CD4+ T cells sorted from a lymph node. These receptor sequences come from a female donor with breast cancer. Each CDR3 is given with its conserved first and last residue. The order of the fields is D gene, J gene, V gene, clone size, CDR3 DNA, CDR3 protein. A D gene is named only where the DNA matches it firmly. Clone size is stated in some rows and not others, as once, few, many or a class when expanded.

D: TRBD2; J: TRBJ2-3; V: TRBV4-1; size: NA; DNA: TGCGCCAGCAGCCTAACTAGCGGGGCACGTAGCACAGATACGCAGTATTTT; CDR3: CASSLTSGARSTDTQYF
D: TRBD1; J: TRBJ2-7; V: TRBV12-3/TRBV12-4; size: NA; DNA: TGTGCCAGAAGGGACAGGCCCTACGAGCAGTACTTC; CDR3: CARRDRPYEQYF
D: NA; J: TRBJ1-1; V: TRBV5-1; size: many; DNA: TGCGCCAGCAGCTTGGCGGCTGTCACTGAAGCTTTCTTT; CDR3: CASSLAAVTEAFF
D: NA; J: TRBJ2-3; V: TRBV7-9; size: many; DNA: TGTGCCAGCAGCTCGCTTTTGGCCACAGATACGCAGTATTTT; CDR3: CASSSLLATDTQYF
D: NA; J: TRBJ1-2; V: TRBV9; size: few; DNA: TGTGCCAGCAGCGTTGGGAATAACTATGGCTACACCTTC; CDR3: CASSVGNNYGYTF
D: TRBD1; J: TRBJ1-1; V: TRBV5-1; size: NA; DNA: TGCGCCAGCAGCTTGGGGACAGGGTATCTTGAAGCTTTCTTT; CDR3: CASSLGTGYLEAFF
D: NA; J: TRBJ2-1; V: TRBV7-2; size: NA; DNA: TGTGCCAGCAGCCTCCAAGGGGGGGATGTGCAGTTCTTC; CDR3: CASSLQGGDVQFF
D: NA; J: TRBJ1-2; V: TRBV29-1; size: medium-sized; DNA: TGCAGCGTTGTTGTGGGGTATGGCTACACCTTC; CDR3: CSVVVGYGYTF
D: TRBD1; J: TRBJ1-6; V: TRBV6-5; size: many; DNA: TGTGCCAGCAGTTCACAGGGGAAGGACTCACCCCTCCACTTT; CDR3: CASSSQGKDSPLHF
D: NA; J: TRBJ2-7; V: TRBV9; size: few; DNA: TGTGCCAGCAGCGTTGACCATGGGAGCCCTACCTACGAGCAGTACTTC; CDR3: CASSVDHGSPTYEQYF
D: NA; J: TRBJ1-2; V: TRBV6-2/TRBV6-3; size: NA; DNA: TGTGCCAGCAGTTCCAGAGCCTTAATTATTAATGGCTACACCTTC; CDR3: CASSSRALIINGYTF
D: TRBD2; J: TRBJ2-1; V: TRBV6-2/TRBV6-3; size: few; DNA: TGTGCCAGCAGTTCCTGGACTAGCGTCTCAAATGAGCAGTTCTTC; CDR3: CASSSWTSVSNEQFF
D: TRBD2; J: TRBJ2-5; V: TRBV18; size: NA; DNA: TGTGCCAGCTCTCTAACCCGGGAGGAAGAGACCCAGTACTTC; CDR3: CASSLTREEETQYF
D: TRBD1; J: TRBJ1-1; V: TRBV7-6; size: NA; DNA: TGTGCCAGCAGTCCCAGGGGGCAGGTTACTGAAGCTTTCTTT; CDR3: CASSPRGQVTEAFF
D: TRBD2; J: TRBJ2-3; V: TRBV5-1; size: NA; DNA: TGCGCCAGCAGCTTGGAGGGTAGCGGGAGAGGGACAGATACGCAGTATTTT; CDR3: CASSLEGSGRGTDTQYF
D: NA; J: TRBJ2-5; V: TRBV2; size: NA; DNA: TGTACCAGCAGTGAAGCGAGGGGGGGCGCGCGGCAAGAGACCCAGTACTTC; CDR3: CTSSEARGGARQETQYF
D: NA; J: TRBJ1-4; V: TRBV2; size: NA; DNA: TGTGCCAGCAGTGAAGTCTCGTCCGGGATTGATGAAAAACTGTTTTTT; CDR3: CASSEVSSGIDEKLFF
D: TRBD2; J: TRBJ2-5; V: TRBV20-1; size: few; DNA: TGCAGTGCTAAGACCGGACTAGCGGGACTTGAGACCCAGTACTTC; CDR3: CSAKTGLAGLETQYF
D: NA; J: TRBJ1-1; V: TRBV5-1; size: NA; DNA: TGCGCCAGCAGCCTGGACAGCTGGAGGTCCACTGAAGCTCTCTTT; CDR3: CASSLDSWRSTEALF
D: TRBD1; J: TRBJ1-4; V: TRBV6-2/TRBV6-3; size: many; DNA: TGTGCCAGCCAGAACCCGGGACAGGCGGAAAAACTGTTTTTT; CDR3: CASQNPGQAEKLFF
D: TRBD1; J: TRBJ1-4; V: TRBV20-1; size: few; DNA: TGCAGTGCTAGACGGGGACAGGGGAATGAAAAACTGTTTTTT; CDR3: CSARRGQGNEKLFF
D: NA; J: TRBJ2-1; V: TRBV29-1; size: many; DNA: TGCAGCGGGCAGGAGATTACTAATGAGCAGTTCTTC; CDR3: CSGQEITNEQFF
D: NA; J: TRBJ2-7; V: TRBV6-5; size: NA; DNA: TGTGCCAGCAGTTACTCGGTCAGCGCCTACGAGCAGTACTTC; CDR3: CASSYSVSAYEQYF
D: NA; J: TRBJ1-1; V: TRBV12-3/TRBV12-4; size: many; DNA: TGTGCCAGCAGTCTACAGGGTATGAACACTGAAGCTTTCTTT; CDR3: CASSLQGMNTEAFF
D: NA; J: TRBJ2-1; V: TRBV12-3/TRBV12-4; size: NA; DNA: TGTGCCAGCAGCACATGGGCTAGCAGCTCCTACAATGAGCAGTTCTTC; CDR3: CASSTWASSSYNEQFF
D: NA; J: TRBJ1-3; V: TRBV10-2; size: NA; DNA: TGCGCCAGCGGTGGGACCGGGAGTACTGGAAACACCATATATTTT; CDR3: CASGGTGSTGNTIYF
D: NA; J: TRBJ1-3; V: TRBV6-1; size: few; DNA: TGTGCCAGCAGTGCCGTTGGAAACACCATATATTTT; CDR3: CASSAVGNTIYF
D: NA; J: TRBJ1-6; V: TRBV5-6; size: few; DNA: TGTGCCAGCAGCTGGGGAGATCGCAATAATTCACCCCTCCACTTT; CDR3: CASSWGDRNNSPLHF
D: NA; J: TRBJ2-1; V: TRBV7-3; size: NA; DNA: TGTGCCAGCAGCCCTCAGAGTGGGAGCTCCTACAATGAGCAGTTCTTC; CDR3: CASSPQSGSSYNEQFF